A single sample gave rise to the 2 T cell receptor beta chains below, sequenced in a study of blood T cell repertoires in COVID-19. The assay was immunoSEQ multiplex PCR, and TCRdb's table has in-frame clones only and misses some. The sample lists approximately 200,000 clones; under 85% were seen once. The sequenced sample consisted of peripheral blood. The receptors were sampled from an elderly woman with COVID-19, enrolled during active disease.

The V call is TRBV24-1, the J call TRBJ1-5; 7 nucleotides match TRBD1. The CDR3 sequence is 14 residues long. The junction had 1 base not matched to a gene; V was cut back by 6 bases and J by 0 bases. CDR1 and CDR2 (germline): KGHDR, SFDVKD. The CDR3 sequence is CATSTGDSNQPQHF. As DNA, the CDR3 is TGTGCCACCAGTACAGGGGATAGCAATCAGCCCCAGCATTTT.

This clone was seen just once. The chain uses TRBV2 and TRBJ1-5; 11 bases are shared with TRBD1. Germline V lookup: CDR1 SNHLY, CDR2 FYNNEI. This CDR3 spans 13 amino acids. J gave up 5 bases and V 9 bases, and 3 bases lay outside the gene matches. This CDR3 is CASSDRGHQPQHF. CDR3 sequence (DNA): TGTGCCAGTTCGGACAGGGGGCATCAGCCCCAGCATTTT. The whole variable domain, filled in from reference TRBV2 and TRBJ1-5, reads EPEVTQTPSHQVTQMGQEVILRCVPISNHLYFYWYRQILGQKVEFLVSFYNNEISEKSEIFDDQFSVERPDGSNFTLKIRSTKLEDSAMYFCASSDRGHQPQHFGDGTRLSIL.